Presented here are 10 T cell receptor beta chains from one specimen sequenced in a study of T cells in Graves' hyperthyroidism and ophthalmopathy. The investigators amplified TCR beta CDR3 regions from RNA transcripts. The HTBI set primed first-round TCR CDR3 RT-PCR. Each CDR3 protein gets one entry after TCRdb re-called the multiplex PCR reads with MiXCR. This table has some 690,000 distinct CDR3 sequences, approximately 15% appearing once. The sample taken for sequencing was blood. These receptor sequences come from a man aged 45-65 years with Graves' hyperthyroidism.

This clonotype was recorded at least ten times. The chain is built from TRBV27 and TRBJ1-3, with a tentative D call TRBD1 (5 bases). Germline CDR1 reads MNHEY; CDR2 reads SMNVEV (reference sequence). The CDR3 contains 15 residues. Trimming took off 2 bases at V and 2 bases at J, with 10 bases between the two ends. The CDR3 DNA follows: TGTGCCAGCAGTTTACGACAGTCCGCTGGAAACACCATATATTTT. It is translated as CASSLRQSAGNTIYF.

This clonotype was seen only a few times. The chain recombines TRBV25-1 with TRBJ1-1, with no clear D. Germline-derived CDR1 and CDR2 are MGHDK and SYGVNS. CDR3 length: 15 amino acids. Between the trimmed V and J ends, which lost 5 bases and 1 base, there was a span of 14 bases. CDR3 amino acids: CASSKRIDKNTEAFF. The CDR3 DNA sequence: TGTGCCAGCAGTAAACGAATCGACAAGAACACTGAAGCTTTCTTT.

This chain joins TRBV10-3 and TRBJ1-3, with D uncertain. V was pared by 2 bases and J by 0 bases, with 5 bases between. The length of the CDR3 is 14 residues. Germline CDR1 and CDR2: ENHRY and SYGVKD. This CDR3 reads CAISENSSGNTIYF. As DNA, the CDR3 is TGTGCCATCAGTGAGAACAGCTCTGGAAACACCATATATTTT.

This clonotype was recorded many times. The chain uses TRBV28 and TRBJ2-7; TRBD2 aligns across 7 bases. Germline V gene sequence: CDR1 MDHEN, CDR2 SYDVKM. V was clipped by 5 bases and J by 2 bases; unmatched bases: 3. CDR3 size: 13 residues. The CDR3 loop reads CASSHREAYEQYF. Written as DNA, the CDR3 is TGTGCCAGCAGTCACCGGGAGGCCTACGAGCAGTACTTC.

This clonotype was detected only a few times. In nucleotides, the CDR3 is TGTGCCAGCTCAGAATCGCAAGGCTACGAGCAGTACTTC. The encoded protein is CASSESQGYEQYF. The chain joins TRBV18 to TRBJ2-7; no reliable D call. The V and J ends lost 5 bases and 3 bases respectively, with 11 bases between them. The CDR3 totals 13 residues. Germline V gene data show CDR1 as KGHSH and CDR2 as LQKENI.

This clonotype was seen ten or more times. This chain uses TRBV7-9 with TRBJ2-2, with TRBD1 matching over 8 bases. Germline V gene data show CDR1 as SEHNR and CDR2 as FQNEAQ (reference sequence). The CDR3 extends over 14 amino acids. The V and J ends lost 6 bases and 5 bases, in that order; junction bases with no gene match: 5. This chain's CDR3 is CASSLRQGTGELFF. As DNA, the CDR3 is TGTGCCAGCAGTCTGAGACAGGGGACCGGGGAGCTGTTTTTT.

The chain uses TRBV20-1 and TRBJ1-6; 11 bases align to TRBD1. CDR1 is DFQATT and CDR2 is SNEGSKA in the germline V gene (reference sequence). V trimming: 6 bases; J trimming: 8 bases; junction bases outside the gene matches: 9. The CDR3 runs 15 residues. The CDR3 DNA follows: TGCAGTGCGCGTCCGGGACAGGGGGTTTATTCACCCCTCCACTTT. Translation gives CSARPGQGVYSPLHF.

The rearrangement uses TRBV19 and TRBJ2-4; maybe TRBD1 (6 bases). Germline V gene sequence: CDR1 LNHDA, CDR2 SQIVND (reference sequence). This CDR3 spans 16 amino acids. The ends were cut back, 6 bases at V and 0 bases at J, with 15 bases in the middle. The CDR3 sequence: CASSPAGTLAKNIQYF. For the CDR3, the DNA is TGTGCCAGTAGCCCAGCCGGGACACTAGCCAAAAACATTCAGTACTTC.

The sample holds many counts of this clonotype. The chain links TRBV11-2 to TRBJ2-7; TRBD2 is a possible D gene (6 bases). From germline, CDR1 is SGHAT and CDR2 FQNNGV. Trimming took off 6 bases at V and 3 bases at J, with 18 bases between the two ends. CDR3 length equals 15 residues. The CDR3 DNA is TGTGCCAGCAGTTCATATAGCGGAGCGGTCTACGAGCAGTACTTC. It is translated as CASSSYSGAVYEQYF.

This clonotype was counted at least ten times. The rearrangement links TRBV10-3 to TRBJ1-6; weak D call: TRBD1 (6 bases). The CDR3 spans 17 residues. V lost 9 bases and J 3 bases, leaving 21 bases between the germline ends. Germline values: CDR1 ENHRY, CDR2 SYGVKD. The CDR3 DNA sequence: TGTGCCATTCGCTCCGTTGGACAGAACAGCTATAATTCACCCCTCCACTTT. Its protein product is CAIRSVGQNSYNSPLHF.